The next 31 T cell receptor beta chains were all read from a single sample in a study of T-cell reconstitution after alpha-beta-depleted transplantation in children. Regarding the study as a whole: Counts and diversity of T cells one year after transplant came mostly from newly produced T cells.

These TCRs' antigens remain unknown. It was with unique molecular identifiers that the TCRbeta library was prepared. TCRdb used MiXCR to reprocess the PCR reads, holding one entry per CDR3 protein. Altogether about 300,000 distinct CDR3 sequences are present, roughly 7.8% being singletons, with the ten largest covering approximately 9.6%. This sample comprised peripheral blood, obtained 360 days after TCRalphabeta/CD19-depleted stem cell transplant. These receptors originate from a female patient aged 2-9 years who had a stem cell transplant for Fanconi anemia, so the T cells may come from the graft donor.

This clonotype appeared many times. The genes are TRBV20-1 and TRBJ2-7, with D maybe TRBD2 (7 bases). The CDR3 has 15 amino acids. CDR1 is DFQATT, CDR2 SNEGSKA, per germline (reference sequence). CDR3 bases: TGCAGCCTGTCGGCGGGGGACACTCGGTCCTACGAGCAGTACTTC. It encodes CSLSAGDTRSYEQYF.

In this sample, this clonotype turned up many times. The chain employs TRBV6-2 or TRBV6-3 and TRBJ2-5; 7 bases are shared with TRBD1. Germline loops: CDR1 MNHEY, CDR2 SVGEGT. The CDR3 has 13 residues. J gave up 5 bases and V 6 bases, and 6 bases lay outside the gene matches. CDR3 nucleotides: TGTGCCAGCAGCCGAATCAGGGGGGAGACCCAGTACTTC. Residues: CASSRIRGETQYF.

This clonotype has more than one count but fewer than ten. The V call is TRBV30, the J call TRBJ1-6; D uncertain. CDR1 and CDR2 from the germline V gene are GTSNPN and SVGIG (reference sequence). CDR3 length: 13 amino acids. The V gene lost 4 bases and the J gene lost 7 bases, with 11 bases spanning the gap. DNA of the CDR3: TGTGCCTGGAATTTTAATGGGAATTCACCCCTCCACTTT. It is translated as CAWNFNGNSPLHF.

This clonotype was recorded a few times. The rearrangement joins TRBV28 to TRBJ2-4, with TRBD2 matching 8 bases. Germline values: CDR1 MDHEN, CDR2 SYDVKM. The CDR3 covers 16 residues. The junction had 4 bases not matched to a gene; V was cut back by 1 base and J by 2 bases. The CDR3 loop is CASSLYGGAPKNIQYF. Here the CDR3 DNA reads TGTGCCAGCAGTTTATACGGGGGGGCTCCCAAAAACATTCAGTACTTC.

This sequence joins TRBV9 and TRBJ2-3; either TRBD1 or TRBD2 may supply D (5 bases each). The CDR3 is made up of 14 amino acids. With 3 bases removed from V and 6 bases from J, the gap between germline ends came to 14 bases. CDR1 is SGDLS and CDR2 is YYNGEE in the germline V gene. CDR3 coding DNA: TGTGCCAGCAGCGCGGGACCACCCCCCGATACGCAGTATTTT. Translated: CASSAGPPPDTQYF.

This clonotype was seen a few times. The chain combines TRBV5-6 with TRBJ2-7, with 11 bases aligning to TRBD2. This CDR3 contains 16 residues. Trimming removed 0 bases from V and 2 bases from J; junction bases left unmatched: 4. Germline lookup yields CDR1 SGHDT and CDR2 YYEEEE. The CDR3 DNA sequence: TGTGCCAGCAGCTTGGCACTAGCGGGGGTCCCCTACGAGCAGTACTTC. This encodes CASSLALAGVPYEQYF.

This clonotype has at least ten counts. The J gene is TRBJ2-7, the V gene TRBV29-1; perhaps TRBD1 as D (7 bases). This CDR3 has 13 residues. Between the trimmed V and J ends, which lost 7 bases and 1 base, there was a span of 14 bases. The germline V gene has CDR1 SQVTM and CDR2 ANQGSEA. The CDR3 DNA follows: TGCAGCGGGGGGGACAGACTATCCTACGAGCAGTACTTC. Translated: CSGGDRLSYEQYF.

The chain employs TRBV7-9 and TRBJ1-1; unclear D gene. This CDR3 region has 13 residues. Germline V lookup: CDR1 SEHNR, CDR2 FQNEAQ (reference sequence). Trimming took off 2 bases at V and 1 base at J, with 5 bases between the two ends. The CDR3 DNA reads TGTGCCAGCAGCTTAATGGAGAACACTGAAGCTTTCTTT. This gives the protein CASSLMENTEAFF.

There are many counts of this clonotype. The chain combines TRBV5-1 with TRBJ2-5; TRBD1 or TRBD2 may be the D gene (5 bases each). Germline CDR1 SGHRS, CDR2 YFSETQ. Deletions cut 0 bases from V and 2 bases from J, with 11 bases between. The CDR3 consists of 15 residues. This CDR3 is CASSLVGTGQETQYF. In DNA, the CDR3 is TGCGCCAGCAGCTTGGTTGGGACCGGGCAAGAGACCCAGTACTTC. Combining the CDR3 with reference TRBV5-1 and TRBJ2-5 gives the whole variable domain KAGVTQTPRYLIKTRGQQVTLSCSPISGHRSVSWYQQTPGQGLQFLFEYFSETQRNKGNFPGRFSGRQFSNSRSEMNVSTLELGDSALYLCASSLVGTGQETQYFGPGTRLLVL.

A note on this clonotype: Since a much larger clone is just one base distant, this may be a read error. The rearrangement links TRBV7-8 to TRBJ2-7; no clear D. Trimming removed 5 bases from V and 2 bases from J, with 10 bases in between. The CDR3 covers 13 residues. Germline V gene lookup returns CDR1 SGHVS and CDR2 FQNEAQ. This CDR3 is CASSLGSAYEQYF. In nucleotides, the CDR3 is TGTGCCAGCAGCCTCGGGTCAGCCTACGAGCAGTACTTC. The full variable domain, rest sourced from reference TRBV7-8 and TRBJ2-7, is GAGVSQSPRYKVAKRGQDVALRCDPISGHVSLFWYQQALGQGPEFLTYFQNEAQLDKSGLPSDRFFAERPEGSVSTLKIQRTQQEDSAVYLCASSLGSAYEQYFGPGTRLTVT.

This clonotype was observed a few times. The chain employs TRBV6-5 and TRBJ2-1, with D unclear. There are 16 residues in the CDR3. Per germline, CDR1 MNHEY and CDR2 SVGAGI. Trimming took 0 bases from V and 2 from J, leaving 11 bases between them. In nucleotides, the CDR3 is TGTGCCAGCAGTTACTCGTCCAGCGCAACCTACAATGAGCAGTTCTTC. Translating it yields CASSYSSSATYNEQFF.

This clonotype has a count of ten or more. The chain employs TRBV4-2 and TRBJ1-2; maybe TRBD1 (6 bases). Looked up from germline, CDR1 is LGHNA and CDR2 is YNFKEQ. There are 14 residues in the CDR3. Trimming stripped 0 bases from V and 4 bases from J, with 9 bases between. The CDR3 protein is CASSQEGALYGYTF. The CDR3 region has the DNA TGTGCCAGCAGCCAAGAGGGGGCTCTCTATGGCTACACCTTC.

V gene TRBV9 combines with J gene TRBJ1-1; D is possibly TRBD1 (6 bases). This CDR3 has 16 residues. Between the trimmed V and J ends, which lost 3 bases and 1 base, there was a span of 16 bases. Germline values: CDR1 SGDLS, CDR2 YYNGEE. DNA for the CDR3: TGTGCCAGCAGCGCTCTTCCAGGGGACCCGAACACTGAAGCTTTCTTT. This encodes CASSALPGDPNTEAFF.

There are many counts of this clonotype. This chain joins TRBV27 and TRBJ1-1; no clear D. V shed 6 bases and J shed 0 bases, with 8 bases lying between them. CDR3 length equals 13 residues. Germline CDR1 and CDR2: MNHEY and SMNVEV (reference sequence). The CDR3 protein is CASSPRVNTEAFF. The CDR3 bases are TGTGCCAGCAGCCCGAGGGTGAACACTGAAGCTTTCTTT.

V gene TRBV20-1 combines with J gene TRBJ1-2, with a weak D call TRBD1 (6 bases). Germline assignment: CDR1 DFQATT and CDR2 SNEGSKA (reference sequence). This CDR3 is built from 13 residues. Trimming removed 5 bases from V and 0 bases from J, with 10 bases in between. The CDR3: CSAEDRANYGYTF. For the CDR3, the DNA is TGCAGTGCTGAGGACAGAGCTAACTATGGCTACACCTTC.

This clonotype appeared many times. The chain employs TRBV29-1 and TRBJ2-7; 7 positions agree with TRBD1. With V trimmed by 7 bases and J by 3 bases, 9 bases remained unmatched. The CDR3 totals 13 residues. Germline V gives CDR1 SQVTM, CDR2 ANQGSEA. CDR3 in amino acids: CSATTDRDYEQYF. The DNA for the CDR3 is TGCAGCGCTACGACCGACAGGGACTACGAGCAGTACTTC.

This clonotype was counted ten times or more. This rearrangement joins TRBV7-6 to TRBJ2-6; D is uncertain. The V gene's germline CDR1 is SGHVS and CDR2 FNYEAQ. The CDR3 is 13 residues long. Trimming cost V 5 bases and J 2 bases, with 4 bases left between them. CDR3 bases: TGTGCCAGCAGCCAGGCTGGGGCCAACGTCCTGACTTTC. This sequence encodes CASSQAGANVLTF.

This clonotype was seen many times. The chain has TRBV6-1 and TRBJ1-5, with 7 nucleotides matching TRBD1. J was trimmed by 7 bases and V by 2 bases; bases with no gene match: 11. Germline values: CDR1 MNHNS, CDR2 SASEGT. CDR3 length: 16 amino acids. The CDR3 reads CASSEMFDREDQPQHF. CDR3 DNA sequence: TGTGCCAGCAGTGAAATGTTCGACAGGGAGGACCAGCCCCAGCATTTT.

The V and J genes are TRBV3-1 and TRBJ2-7, with 8 nucleotides matching TRBD1. The CDR3 is 15 amino acids. Germline CDR1 is LGHDT and CDR2 is YNNKEL (reference sequence). V lost 4 bases, J lost 2 bases, and 7 bases stayed unmatched. The CDR3 nucleotides read TGTGCCAGCAGCCTCCGGGACAGGCCTACCTACGAGCAGTACTTC. The encoded protein is CASSLRDRPTYEQYF.

This clonotype was seen many times. V and J are TRBV27 and TRBJ2-2, with D possibly being TRBD2 (5 bases). Germline assignment: CDR1 MNHEY and CDR2 SMNVEV (reference sequence). Trimming removed 2 bases at V and 3 bases at J, with 13 bases between. The length of the CDR3 is 16 residues. CDR3 residues: CASSLEGSRDTGELFF. CDR3 bases: TGTGCCAGCAGTTTAGAAGGGTCGAGGGACACCGGGGAGCTGTTTTTT.

The J gene is TRBJ2-3, the V gene TRBV5-1; 7 nucleotides align to TRBD1. The CDR3 has 14 residues. Germline V CDR1 and CDR2: SGHRS, YFSETQ. The trim removed 6 bases at V and 4 bases at J, leaving 8 bases unmatched. The CDR3 sequence: CASTRGMVADTQYF. Here the CDR3 DNA reads TGCGCCAGCACCAGGGGGATGGTGGCAGATACGCAGTATTTT.

This clonotype was recorded many times. The chain has TRBV2 and TRBJ2-1, with D uncertain. Germline CDR1 is SNHLY and CDR2 is FYNNEI. CDR3 length: 15 amino acids. V was cut by 4 bases and J by 5 bases, with 15 bases left in between. CDR3 sequence: CASSAGEEMNNEQFF. The CDR3 DNA reads as TGTGCCAGCAGTGCGGGTGAGGAAATGAACAATGAGCAGTTCTTC.

This chain joins TRBV20-1 and TRBJ2-2, with a weak D call TRBD2 (6 bases). CDR3 size: 17 residues. The V end lost 0 bases, the J end lost 5 bases, and 19 bases lay between the germline ends. Germline lookup yields CDR1 DFQATT and CDR2 SNEGSKA (reference sequence). For the CDR3, the DNA is TGCAGTGCTAGAGACGGGCGCCGGGAGTCCGGGACCGGGGAGCTGTTTTTT. Its translation: CSARDGRRESGTGELFF.

This chain uses TRBV18 with TRBJ2-1; D is undetermined. Trimming removed 5 bases from V and 4 bases from J, with 15 bases in between. Germline-derived CDR1 and CDR2 are KGHSH and LQKENI. This CDR3 spans 15 amino acids. The CDR3 region is CASSEVGAPYNEQFF. DNA for the CDR3: TGTGCCAGCTCAGAAGTGGGCGCCCCTTACAATGAGCAGTTCTTC.

This clonotype was counted ten times or more. The chain recombines TRBV2 with TRBJ1-2; D call uncertain. This CDR3 region has 13 residues. The germline V and J ends were trimmed by 1 base and 4 bases, with 7 bases remaining between them. The germline V gene encodes CDR1 SNHLY and CDR2 FYNNEI. Here the CDR3 reads CASSEGGSYGYTF. CDR3 bases: TGTGCCAGCAGTGAAGGGGGAAGCTATGGCTACACCTTC. Full variable domain (missing parts from reference TRBV2 and TRBJ1-2): EPEVTQTPSHQVTQMGQEVILRCVPISNHLYFYWYRQILGQKVEFLVSFYNNEISEKSEIFDDQFSVERPDGSNFTLKIRSTKLEDSAMYFCASSEGGSYGYTFGSGTRLTVV.

This clonotype has more than one count but fewer than ten. The chain has TRBV2 and TRBJ2-7; 11 positions agree with TRBD1. CDR1 SNHLY and CDR2 FYNNEI come from the germline V gene. V lost 8 bases, J lost 4 bases, and 7 bases stayed unmatched. This CDR3 has 14 amino acids. CDR3 bases: TGTGCCAGCGGACGGGACAGGGGGTCGTACGAGCAGTACTTC. This encodes CASGRDRGSYEQYF.

This clonotype was seen a handful of times. V is TRBV21-1 and J is TRBJ1-1; the table calls TRBD1, which could not be checked here. TRBV21-1 is a recognized pseudogene. The CDR3 totals 15 residues. The CDR3 protein is CASSDIGPQNTEAFF. CDR3 coding DNA: TGTGCCAGCTCCGACATTGGTCCCCAAAACACTGAAGCTTTCTTT.

This chain links TRBV12-3 or TRBV12-4 with TRBJ2-3; 8 positions agree with TRBD2. J lost 7 bases, V lost 7 bases, and 19 bases had no gene match. The CDR3 contains 17 residues. The CDR3 DNA reads as TGTGCCAGCACCCTCCTATTAGGCCGCGGGGGGAGCTATACGCAGTATTTT. Residues: CASTLLLGRGGSYTQYF.

This clonotype was seen at least ten times. The rearrangement uses TRBV20-1 and TRBJ1-1; D not resolved. This CDR3 has 14 amino acids. The germline V gene has CDR1 DFQATT and CDR2 SNEGSKA (reference sequence). V was cut by 5 bases and J by 1 base, with 14 bases left in between. The CDR3: CSAPTAVTNTEAFF. The CDR3 DNA follows: TGCAGTGCTCCCACAGCCGTTACGAACACTGAAGCTTTCTTT.

This clonotype was seen at least ten times. The chain joins TRBV4-1 to TRBJ2-7; perhaps D is TRBD1 or TRBD2 (5 bases each). The CDR3 spans 15 residues. Germline-derived CDR1 and CDR2 are MGHRA and YSYEKL. V lost 0 bases to trimming and J lost 2 bases, with 11 bases between them. CDR3 in DNA: TGCGCCAGCAGCCAAGAATGGCAGGGAGCCTACGAGCAGTACGTC. Translating it yields CASSQEWQGAYEQYV.

This clonotype was seen at least ten times. The genes are TRBV20-1 and TRBJ2-1, with unresolved D. Germline loops: CDR1 DFQATT, CDR2 SNEGSKA (reference sequence). The CDR3 is 13 amino acids. V lost 5 bases to trimming and J lost 7 bases, with 15 bases between them. The chain's CDR3 is CSAQMMGVNEQFF. CDR3 bases: TGCAGTGCTCAAATGATGGGTGTTAATGAGCAGTTCTTC.